This T cell receptor beta chain appears in the sequencing data of a study of prognosis after radiotherapy for stage I lung cancer. Looking at the study overall: The study enrolled 13 men and a handful of women as patients, aged 53 to 84 with a median of approximately 70 years.

The CDR3 is 14 amino acids. Germline loops: CDR1 MNHNS, CDR2 SASEGT. Roughly 6.2 milliliters of peripheral blood were drawn at each of two time points. Multiplex PCR, run in two rounds, amplified TCR beta CDR3 from genomic DNA. Amplification in first-round PCR relied on primers specific to each TRBV and TRBJ gene. TCRdb fed the multiplex PCR reads into MiXCR, producing one record per CDR3 protein. The table has roughly 38,000 distinct CDR3 sequences, around a quarter seen once. This clonotype occurred once. The junction does not match germline at one end; this may be a read error. Sequencing used PBMCs, obtained before or after stereotactic body radiation therapy (not recorded which). The chain has TRBV6-1 and TRBJ2-1, with D possibly being TRBD1 (5 bases). This sequence was found in a donor aged 50 or older with non-small cell lung cancer. DNA of the CDR3: TGTGACAGCAATGACGACCCCTCGACAGCTGAGCAGTTCTTC. Residues: CDSNDDPSTAEQFF.